The 18 T cell receptor beta chains given below trace back to one sample, sequenced in a study of cytomegalovirus exposure and HLA in healthy donors. PCR used 60 Vbeta primers and 13 Jbeta primers. The method was immunoSEQ multiplex PCR; TCRdb's version includes in-frame clones alone and lacks a portion of them. The table has 99,000 or so clones, over 80% seen once. The sequenced sample was PBMCs. The receptors derive from a female donor in good health and CMV-seropositive.

As to this clone: A junction end diverges from the germline sequence, so it may reflect a read error. J is TRBJ1-1 and V is TRBV7-9; D not resolved. Germline V lookup: CDR1 SEHNR, CDR2 FQNEAQ (reference sequence). The CDR3 runs to 15 residues. The CDR3 sequence is CSSSLVMGSNTEAFF. In DNA form, the CDR3 reads TGTTCCAGCAGCTTAGTTATGGGTAGCAACACTGAAGCTTTCTTT.

CDR3 sequence reads: CASSLTGVNYGYTF. The DNA of the CDR3 is TGTGCCAGCAGCTTGACAGGAGTAAACTATGGCTACACCTTC. J is TRBJ1-2 and V is TRBV5-6; TRBD1 is a possible D gene (5 bases). Germline lookup yields CDR1 SGHDT and CDR2 YYEEEE. Trimming removed 1 base at V and 2 bases at J, with 9 bases between. CDR3 length: 14 residues.

Of note for this clone: This specimen includes other DNA sequences encoding the same CDR3. V is TRBV4-1 and J is TRBJ1-4; TRBD1 matches 9 bases. The V gene's germline CDR1 is MGHRA and CDR2 YSYEKL. This CDR3 has 19 residues. J lost 8 bases, V lost 3 bases, and 19 bases had no gene match. CDR3 DNA: TGCGCCAGCAGCCATTTGTTCAAGCCAAGGACAGGGGATAACGAAAAACTGTTTTTT. Protein: CASSHLFKPRTGDNEKLFF.

V gene TRBV2 combines with J gene TRBJ1-1; the D is unclear. The V and J ends lost 0 bases and 7 bases respectively, with 12 bases between them. CDR1 and CDR2 (germline): SNHLY, FYNNEI. This CDR3 contains 14 residues. CDR3 sequence: CASSEAAISDEAFF. In DNA, the CDR3 is TGTGCCAGCAGTGAAGCAGCGATTTCAGATGAAGCTTTCTTT.

The chain has TRBV5-1 and TRBJ2-3; 10 nucleotides align to TRBD2. Trimming at V came to 0 bases and at J to 2 bases, leaving 9 bases not matched to a gene. Germline assignment: CDR1 SGHRS and CDR2 YFSETQ. The CDR3 totals 18 residues. The CDR3 DNA reads TGCGCCAGCAGCTTGGCCGATTTACTAGCGGGGAACACAGATACGCAGTATTTT. This codes for CASSLADLLAGNTDTQYF. Based on the CDR3 plus reference TRBV5-1 and TRBJ2-3, the full variable domain is KAGVTQTPRYLIKTRGQQVTLSCSPISGHRSVSWYQQTPGQGLQFLFEYFSETQRNKGNFPGRFSGRQFSNSRSEMNVSTLELGDSALYLCASSLADLLAGNTDTQYFGPGTRLTVL.

V and J are TRBV29-1 and TRBJ2-3; 7 bases are shared with TRBD2. The CDR3 covers 15 residues. V lost 5 bases, J lost 1 base, and 9 bases stayed unmatched. Germline V gene data show CDR1 as SQVTM and CDR2 as ANQGSEA. The CDR3 sequence is CSVPGGWLGTDTQYF. CDR3 coding DNA: TGCAGCGTTCCGGGGGGTTGGTTAGGCACAGATACGCAGTATTTT.

This clone was seen once. V gene TRBV4-1 combines with J gene TRBJ1-1; D might be TRBD1 (5 bases). This CDR3 has 14 residues. CDR1 and CDR2 (germline): MGHRA, YSYEKL. V was trimmed by 9 bases and J by 2 bases, leaving 16 bases between them. The CDR3 DNA reads as TGCGCCAGTCGCGTTGTGGGGGGAAACACTGAAGCTTTCTTT. It translates to CASRVVGGNTEAFF.

J is TRBJ1-4 and V is TRBV5-1, with D perhaps TRBD1 (5 bases). The germline gives CDR1 SGHRS, CDR2 YFSETQ. The CDR3 extends over 14 amino acids. Trimming cost V 4 bases and J 0 bases, with 7 bases left between them. The CDR3 nucleotides are TGCGCCAGCAGCGGGGGGGCAACTAATGAAAAACTGTTTTTT. Residues: CASSGGATNEKLFF.

This CDR3 reads CASSPRQGTYEQYF. The CDR3 DNA follows: TGTGCCAGCAGCCCCCGACAGGGAACCTACGAGCAGTACTTC. The V call is TRBV6-5, the J call TRBJ2-7, with TRBD1 matching 7 bases. V shed 6 bases, J shed 2 bases, and the junction held 7 bases outside the gene matches. Germline V gene sequence: CDR1 MNHEY, CDR2 SVGAGI. This CDR3 is 14 amino acids long.

The V call is TRBV27, the J call TRBJ2-1, with D possibly being TRBD2 (6 bases). V dropped 6 bases and J dropped 8 bases, with 23 bases sitting between them. The CDR3 has 16 residues. In germline, CDR1 is MNHEY, CDR2 SMNVEV (reference sequence). The CDR3 bases are TGTGCCAGCAGCCCTAAGGGCCGGGTAGCGGTCGATGAGCAGTTCTTC. This codes for CASSPKGRVAVDEQFF.

The CDR3 region is CASRGDSYEQYF. CDR3 bases: TGTGCCAGCAGAGGGGATTCCTACGAGCAGTACTTC. This sequence joins TRBV2 and TRBJ2-7; a weak D match, TRBD1 (5 bases). Trimming shortened V by 6 bases and J by 1 base, and 7 bases separated the two germline ends. CDR1 is SNHLY and CDR2 is FYNNEI in the germline V gene. The CDR3 loop spans 12 amino acids.

The count of this clone is one. The chain is built from TRBV28 and TRBJ2-7, with 7 bases aligning to TRBD2. CDR3 length: 13 amino acids. Germline V gives CDR1 MDHEN, CDR2 SYDVKM. After removal of 10 bases from V and 2 bases from J, the junction contained 8 bases not matched to a gene. This CDR3 reads CATVPTSTYEQYF. Written as DNA, the CDR3 is TGTGCCACCGTACCGACTAGCACCTACGAGCAGTACTTC.

The chain is built from TRBV5-1 and TRBJ1-2; 7 bases agree with TRBD1. CDR3 length: 16 amino acids. Germline CDR1 and CDR2: SGHRS and YFSETQ. The V segment lost 3 bases and the J segment 0 bases; nucleotides outside the gene matches: 8. In DNA, the CDR3 is TGCGCCAGCAGCTCCGGGACAGAGACGCCTAACTATGGCTACACCTTC. Translating gives CASSSGTETPNYGYTF.

The chain combines TRBV2 with TRBJ2-7; D is undetermined. CDR3 length: 11 amino acids. Germline V lookup: CDR1 SNHLY, CDR2 FYNNEI. Trimming removed 4 bases at V and 6 bases at J, with 7 bases between. CDR3 sequence (DNA): TGTGCCAGCAGTGTATCCCGCGAGCAGTACTTC. Translating it yields CASSVSREQYF.

The chain is built from TRBV19 and TRBJ1-1; D call uncertain. Trimming stripped 4 bases from V and 4 bases from J, with 10 bases between. Germline CDR1 LNHDA, CDR2 SQIVND (reference sequence). There are 13 residues in the CDR3. Written as DNA, the CDR3 is TGTGCCAGTAGTACAGGTTTTAGCACTGAAGCTTTCTTT. Protein: CASSTGFSTEAFF.

This clone was seen a handful of times. The chain recombines TRBV13 with TRBJ2-7, with TRBD2 matching over 9 bases. The CDR3 is 16 amino acids. Germline assignment: CDR1 PRHDT and CDR2 FYEKMQ (reference sequence). V gave up 2 bases and J gave up 1 base; unmatched junction bases: 6. CDR3 loop: CASSLRGGRESYEQYF. In nucleotides, the CDR3 is TGTGCCAGCAGCTTAAGGGGCGGGAGGGAATCCTACGAGCAGTACTTC.

This CDR3 is CASRDLRGGVPSSGANVLTF. As DNA, the CDR3 is TGTGCCAGTAGAGACCTAAGGGGGGGGGTGCCCAGCTCTGGGGCCAACGTCCTGACTTTC. This chain connects TRBV19 to TRBJ2-6; maybe TRBD2 (7 bases). Trimming removed 6 bases from V and 0 bases from J, with 24 bases in between. Per germline, CDR1 LNHDA and CDR2 SQIVND (reference sequence). The CDR3 runs to 20 residues.

The rearrangement joins TRBV4-2 to TRBJ2-7; 9 bases are a match to TRBD1. The CDR3 runs 15 residues. Germline-derived CDR1 and CDR2 are LGHNA and YNFKEQ. Trimming took 4 bases from V and 0 from J; bases not matched to a gene: 4. The CDR3 loop is CASSPGTGSSYEQYF. CDR3 DNA: TGTGCCAGCAGCCCCGGGACAGGGTCCTCCTACGAGCAGTACTTC.